This T cell receptor (beta chain) was captured by sequencing in a study of PD-1 blockade in classical Hodgkin lymphoma. Each and every patient relapsed after autologous stem cell transplantation, and patients got differing brentuximab vedotin exposure. On this clone: Its antigen is unknown.

The CDR3 runs to 14 residues. V lost 3 bases to trimming and J lost 3 bases; unmatched junction nucleotides: 5. Germline CDR1 is SGHVS and CDR2 is FQNEAQ. TCRdb's table, derived via immunoSEQ multiplex PCR, lists solely in-frame clones and lacks some. The sample shows around 41,000 clones, 75% to 85% of them seen only once. Study results and caveats: Complete responders' diversity at baseline resembled that of newly diagnosed patients. Compared with healthy donors, newly diagnosed patients reportedly showed lower baseline TCR diversity.

This receptor was obtained from a human donor with classical Hodgkin lymphoma. The chain uses TRBV7-8 and TRBJ2-7; 7 bases agree with TRBD1. Specimen: peripheral blood mononuclear cells (PBMCs), collected at baseline. The CDR3 protein is CASSLTGNNYEQYF. Written as DNA, the CDR3 is TGTGCCAGCAGCTTGACAGGGAACAACTACGAGCAGTACTTC.